This TCR beta chain was identified in a study of T-cell memory formation after mild COVID-19. The germline V and J ends were trimmed by 6 bases and 2 bases, with 13 bases remaining between them. The CDR3 runs to 14 residues. Germline CDR1 is SGHAT and CDR2 is FQNNGV. The sample holds a few counts of this clonotype. The authors produced TCR alpha and TCR beta cDNA libraries with sample barcodes and UMIs by 5'RACE using constant-segment primers. TCRdb used MiXCR to reprocess the 5' RACE reads, holding one entry per CDR3 protein. The data contain under 700,000 distinct CDR3 sequences, about a fifth of them seen just once; the ten biggest clones take up approximately 13%.

The V gene is TRBV11-2, the J gene TRBJ2-5; D may be TRBD2 (6 bases). This clonotype was sampled from an adult woman who had mild COVID-19 (a few samples of this study predate the infection). Cell type and time point are not known. The material sequenced was PBMCs or a T cell subset sorted from them (not recorded which). DNA of the CDR3: TGTGCCAGCAGGCAGGACTACCCACAAGAGACCCAGTACTTC. As protein: CASRQDYPQETQYF.